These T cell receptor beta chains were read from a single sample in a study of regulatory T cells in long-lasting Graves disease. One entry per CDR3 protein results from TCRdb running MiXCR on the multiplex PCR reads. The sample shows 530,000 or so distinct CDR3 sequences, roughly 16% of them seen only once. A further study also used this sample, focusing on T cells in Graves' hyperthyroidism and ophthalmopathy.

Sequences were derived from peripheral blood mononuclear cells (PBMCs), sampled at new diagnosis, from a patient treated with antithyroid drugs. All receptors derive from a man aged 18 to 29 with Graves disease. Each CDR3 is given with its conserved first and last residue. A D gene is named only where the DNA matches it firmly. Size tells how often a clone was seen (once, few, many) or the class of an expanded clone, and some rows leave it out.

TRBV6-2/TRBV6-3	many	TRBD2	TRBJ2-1	TGTGCCAGCAGTTATATCTCGGCTAGCGGGGGCAATGAGCAGTTCTTC	CASSYISASGGNEQFF
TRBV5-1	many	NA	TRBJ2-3	TGCGCCAGCAGCCCGAACAGCCCCACAGATACGCAGTATTTT	CASSPNSPTDTQYF
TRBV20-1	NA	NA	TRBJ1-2	TGCAGTGCTAGAGATAGCGCAGCCGCCGGCTACACCTTC	CSARDSAAAGYTF
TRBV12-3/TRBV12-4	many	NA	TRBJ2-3	TGTGCCACCGTAGCGGACGCCCACGATACGCAGTATTTT	CATVADAHDTQYF
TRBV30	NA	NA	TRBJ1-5	TGTGCCTGGAGTGCACAGGGCCGCCAGCATTTT	CAWSAQGRQHF
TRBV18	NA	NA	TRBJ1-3	TGTGCCAGCTCACAGGGGACGGCTGGAAACACCATATATTTT	CASSQGTAGNTIYF
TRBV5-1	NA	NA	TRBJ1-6	TGCGCCAGCAGCTTGGAACAGGGCGGTTCACCCCTCCACTTT	CASSLEQGGSPLHF
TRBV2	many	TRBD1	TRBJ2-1	TGTGCCAGCAGTGAAGGACAGGGGGCCCACAATGAGCAGTTCTTC	CASSEGQGAHNEQFF
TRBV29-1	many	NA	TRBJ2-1	TGCAGCGCTACCAGGGGGGGCTACAATGAGCAGTTCTTC	CSATRGGYNEQFF
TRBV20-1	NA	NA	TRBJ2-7	TGCAGTGCTAGAGATCAAGGGAGCGAGCAGTACTTC	CSARDQGSEQYF
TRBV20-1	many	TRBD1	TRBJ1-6	TGCAGTGCTGGCGGGACAGGGAATTCACCCCTCCACTTT	CSAGGTGNSPLHF
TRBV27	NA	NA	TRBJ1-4	TGTGCCAGCAGTTTATCATTGGGGACTAATGAAAAACTGTTTTTT	CASSLSLGTNEKLFF
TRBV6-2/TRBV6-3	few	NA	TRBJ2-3	TGTGCCAGCAGTTACTCGATGAGGGGCAGCACAGATACGCAGTATTTT	CASSYSMRGSTDTQYF
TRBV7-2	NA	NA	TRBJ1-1	TGTGCCAGCAGCTTAATGTCCGGGGGAACTAAAGCTTTCTTT	CASSLMSGGTKAFF
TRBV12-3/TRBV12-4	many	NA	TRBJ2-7	TGTGCCAGCAGTTTGGGGTTGCAGGGGTACTCCTACGAGCAGTACTTC	CASSLGLQGYSYEQYF
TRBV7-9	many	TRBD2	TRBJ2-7	TGTGCCAGCAGCTTAATAGGCCTAGCGGTAGTCGAGCAGTACTTC	CASSLIGLAVVEQYF
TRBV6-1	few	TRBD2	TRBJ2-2	TGTGCCAGCTTTAGCGGGAGGGCCTTTATAGCTACCGGGGAGCTGTTTTTT	CASFSGRAFIATGELFF
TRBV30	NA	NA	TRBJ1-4	TGTGCCTGGAGTACGAACAGAAGGGATGAAAAACTGTTTTTT	CAWSTNRRDEKLFF
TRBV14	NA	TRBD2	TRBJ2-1	TGTGCCAGCAGCCAAGCGGCGGGAGTAGTCTCCTACAATGAGCAGTTCTTC	CASSQAAGVVSYNEQFF
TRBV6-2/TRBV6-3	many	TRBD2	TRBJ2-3	TGTGCCAGCAGTTCCCTAGCGGGAGTGGCAACAGATACGCAGTATTTT	CASSSLAGVATDTQYF
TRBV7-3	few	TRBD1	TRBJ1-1	TGTGCCAGCAGCAAGGGGGCCCGACAGGACATGAACACTGAAGCTTTCTTT	CASSKGARQDMNTEAFF
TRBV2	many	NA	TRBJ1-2	TGTGCCAGCACCCAAGGGTTGACTGGCTACACCTTC	CASTQGLTGYTF
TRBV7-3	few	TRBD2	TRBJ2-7	TGTGCCAGCAGCTCTAGCGGCCTCAGGGCCCACGAGCAGTACTTC	CASSSSGLRAHEQYF
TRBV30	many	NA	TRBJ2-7	TGTGCCTGGAGTTTATCCTACGAGCAGTACTTC	CAWSLSYEQYF
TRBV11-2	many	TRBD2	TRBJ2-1	TGTGCCACCCGGGGGGGAGACAGCAATGAGCAGTTCTTC	CATRGGDSNEQFF
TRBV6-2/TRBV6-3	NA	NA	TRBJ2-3	TGTGCCAGCAGTTATTCGGTCGGCGGGGAGCGATATACGCAGTATTTT	CASSYSVGGERYTQYF
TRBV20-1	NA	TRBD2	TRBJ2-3	TGCAGCGGGACTAGCGGAAACACAGATACGCAGTATTTT	CSGTSGNTDTQYF
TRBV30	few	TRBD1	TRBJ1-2	TGTGCCTGGAGTTCGATCCCGAGGGGGCGTCTCTCTGGCTACACCTTC	CAWSSIPRGRLSGYTF
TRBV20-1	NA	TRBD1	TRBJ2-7	TGCAGTGCGCTCCGGGACAGCATCTCCTACGAGCAGTACTTC	CSALRDSISYEQYF
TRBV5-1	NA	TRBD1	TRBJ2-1	TGCGCCAGCAGCTTGATTACAGGGGTTGGGAATGAGCAGTTCTTC	CASSLITGVGNEQFF
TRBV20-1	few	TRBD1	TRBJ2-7	TGCAGTGGAGGGACAGGGGGCAACGAGCAGTACTTC	CSGGTGGNEQYF
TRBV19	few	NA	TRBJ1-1	TGTGCCAGTAGTCTCGGGACATATCTTGCTGAAGCTTTCTTT	CASSLGTYLAEAFF
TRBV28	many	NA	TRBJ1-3	TGTGCCAGCGGCGTCTCTGGAAACACCATATATTTT	CASGVSGNTIYF